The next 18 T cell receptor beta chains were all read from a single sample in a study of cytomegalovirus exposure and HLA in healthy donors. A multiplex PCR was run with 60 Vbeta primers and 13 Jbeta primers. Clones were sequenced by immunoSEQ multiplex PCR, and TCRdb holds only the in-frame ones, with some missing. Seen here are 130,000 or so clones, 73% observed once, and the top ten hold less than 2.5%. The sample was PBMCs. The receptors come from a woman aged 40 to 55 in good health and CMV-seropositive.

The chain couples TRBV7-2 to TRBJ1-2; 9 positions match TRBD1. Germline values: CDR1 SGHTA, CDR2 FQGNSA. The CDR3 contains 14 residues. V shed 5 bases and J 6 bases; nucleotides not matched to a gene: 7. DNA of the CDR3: TGTGCCAGCAGCAACAAAGGGACAGGGAATGGCTACACCTTC. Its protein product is CASSNKGTGNGYTF. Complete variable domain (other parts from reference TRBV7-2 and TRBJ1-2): GAGVSQSPSNKVTEKGKDVELRCDPISGHTALYWYRQSLGQGLEFLIYFQGNSAPDKSGLPSDRFSAERTGGSVSTLTIQRTQQEDSAVYLCASSNKGTGNGYTFGSGTRLTVV.

The CDR3 loop is CASSPPGQGTDTQYF. DNA of the CDR3: TGTGCCAGCAGTCCCCCCGGACAGGGCACAGATACGCAGTATTTT. The rearrangement links TRBV28 to TRBJ2-3, with 7 bases that match TRBD1. The germline CDR1 and CDR2 sequences are MDHEN and SYDVKM. V was clipped by 5 bases and J by 1 base; unmatched bases: 6. This CDR3 spans 15 amino acids.

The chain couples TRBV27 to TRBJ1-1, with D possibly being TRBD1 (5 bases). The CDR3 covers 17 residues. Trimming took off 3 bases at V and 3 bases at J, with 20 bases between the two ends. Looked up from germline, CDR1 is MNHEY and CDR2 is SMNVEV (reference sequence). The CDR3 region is CASSFPRGGTVDTEAFF. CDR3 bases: TGTGCCAGCAGTTTCCCCCGGGGAGGGACGGTGGACACTGAAGCTTTCTTT.

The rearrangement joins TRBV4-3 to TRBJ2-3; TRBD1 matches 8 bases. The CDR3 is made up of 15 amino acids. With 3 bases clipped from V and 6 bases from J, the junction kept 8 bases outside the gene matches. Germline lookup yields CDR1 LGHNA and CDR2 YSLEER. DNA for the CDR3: TGCGCCAGCAGCCACCTCAGGGGGCGCGAGGATACGCAGTATTTT. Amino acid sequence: CASSHLRGREDTQYF.

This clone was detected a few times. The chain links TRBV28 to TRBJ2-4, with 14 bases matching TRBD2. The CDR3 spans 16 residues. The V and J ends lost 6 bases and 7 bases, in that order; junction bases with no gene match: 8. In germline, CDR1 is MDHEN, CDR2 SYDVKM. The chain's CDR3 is CASSRLAGGGWNIQYF. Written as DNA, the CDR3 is TGTGCCAGCAGCAGACTAGCGGGAGGGGGGTGGAACATTCAGTACTTC.

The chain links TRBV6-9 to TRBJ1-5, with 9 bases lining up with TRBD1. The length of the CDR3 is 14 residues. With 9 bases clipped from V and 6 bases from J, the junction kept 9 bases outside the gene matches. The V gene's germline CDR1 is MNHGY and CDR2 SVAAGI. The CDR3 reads CASPGQGSPQPQHF. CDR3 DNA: TGTGCCAGTCCGGGACAGGGTTCCCCTCAGCCCCAGCATTTT.

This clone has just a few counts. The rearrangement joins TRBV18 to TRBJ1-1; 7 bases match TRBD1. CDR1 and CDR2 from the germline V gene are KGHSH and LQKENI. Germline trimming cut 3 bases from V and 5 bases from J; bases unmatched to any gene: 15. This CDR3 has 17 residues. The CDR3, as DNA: TGTGCCAGCTCACCCGAGACAGGGACACTTTACGGGACTGAAGCTTTCTTT. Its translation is CASSPETGTLYGTEAFF.

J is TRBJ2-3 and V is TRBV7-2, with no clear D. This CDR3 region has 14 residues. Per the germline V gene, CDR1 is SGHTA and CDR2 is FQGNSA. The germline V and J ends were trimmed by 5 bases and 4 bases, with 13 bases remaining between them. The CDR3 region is CASSRRGLSDTQYF. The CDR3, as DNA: TGTGCCAGCAGCCGACGAGGTTTATCAGATACGCAGTATTTT.

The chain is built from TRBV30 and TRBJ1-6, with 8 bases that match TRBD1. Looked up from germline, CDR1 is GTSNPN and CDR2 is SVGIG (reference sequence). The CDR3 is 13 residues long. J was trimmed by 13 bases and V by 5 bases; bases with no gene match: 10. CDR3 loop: CAWAPGQGCPLHF. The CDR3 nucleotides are TGTGCCTGGGCGCCTGGACAGGGCTGTCCCCTCCACTTT.

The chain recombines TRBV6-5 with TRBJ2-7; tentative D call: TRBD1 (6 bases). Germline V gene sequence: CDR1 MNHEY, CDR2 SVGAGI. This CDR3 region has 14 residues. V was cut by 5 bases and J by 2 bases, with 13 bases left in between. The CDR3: CASSIHRDTYEQYF. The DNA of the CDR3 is TGTGCCAGCAGTATCCACAGGGATACCTACGAGCAGTACTTC.

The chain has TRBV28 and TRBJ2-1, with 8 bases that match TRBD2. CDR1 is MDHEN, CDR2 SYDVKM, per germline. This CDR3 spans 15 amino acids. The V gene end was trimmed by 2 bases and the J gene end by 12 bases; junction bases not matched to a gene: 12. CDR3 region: CASSLRAGEGRRQFF. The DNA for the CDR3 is TGTGCCAGCAGTTTACGAGCGGGAGAAGGGCGAAGGCAGTTCTTC.

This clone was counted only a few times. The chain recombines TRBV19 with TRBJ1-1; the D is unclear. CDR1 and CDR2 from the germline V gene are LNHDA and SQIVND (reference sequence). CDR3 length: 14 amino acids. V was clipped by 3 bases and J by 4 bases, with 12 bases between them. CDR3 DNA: TGTGCCAGTAGTATGGAGGGCATCGGCACTGAAGCTTTCTTT. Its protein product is CASSMEGIGTEAFF.

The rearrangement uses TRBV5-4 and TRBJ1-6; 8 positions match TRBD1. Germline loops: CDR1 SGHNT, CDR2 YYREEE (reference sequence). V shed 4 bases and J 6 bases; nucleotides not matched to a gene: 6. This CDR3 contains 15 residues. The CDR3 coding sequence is TGTGCCAGCAGCCAGGGACAGGAGCGTAATTCACCCCTCCACTTT. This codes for CASSQGQERNSPLHF.

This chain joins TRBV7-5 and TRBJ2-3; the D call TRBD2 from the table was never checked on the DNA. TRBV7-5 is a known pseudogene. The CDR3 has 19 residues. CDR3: CVRSLGEDRGLADTDTQYF. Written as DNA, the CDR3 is TGTGTCAGAAGCTTAGGGGAGGACAGAGGACTAGCGGACACAGATACGCAGTATTTT.

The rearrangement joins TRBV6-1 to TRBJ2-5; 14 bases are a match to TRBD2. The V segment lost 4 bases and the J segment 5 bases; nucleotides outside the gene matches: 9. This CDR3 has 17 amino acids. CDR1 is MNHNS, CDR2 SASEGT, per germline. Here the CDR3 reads CASSGSGTSGRRETQYF. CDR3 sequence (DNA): TGTGCCAGCAGTGGGAGCGGGACTAGCGGGAGACGTGAGACCCAGTACTTC.

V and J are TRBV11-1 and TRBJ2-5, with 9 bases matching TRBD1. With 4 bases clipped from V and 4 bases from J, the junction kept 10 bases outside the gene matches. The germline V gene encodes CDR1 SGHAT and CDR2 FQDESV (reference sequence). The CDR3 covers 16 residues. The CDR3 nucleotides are TGTGCCAGCAGCTCCGGGACAGGGATCGGAGGAGAGACCCAGTACTTC. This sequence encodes CASSSGTGIGGETQYF.

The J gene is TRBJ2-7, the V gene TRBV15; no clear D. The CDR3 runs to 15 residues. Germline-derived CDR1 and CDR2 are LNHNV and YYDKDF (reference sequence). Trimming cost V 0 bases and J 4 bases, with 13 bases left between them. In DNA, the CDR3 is TGTGCCACCAGCAGAGATCGTGTGGCACCTTACGAGCAGTACTTC. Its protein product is CATSRDRVAPYEQYF. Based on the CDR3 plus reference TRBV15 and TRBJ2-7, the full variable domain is DAMVIQNPRYQVTQFGKPVTLSCSQTLNHNVMYWYQQKSSQAPKLLFHYYDKDFNNEADTPDNFQSRRPNTSFCFLDIRSPGLGDTAMYLCATSRDRVAPYEQYFGPGTRLTVT.

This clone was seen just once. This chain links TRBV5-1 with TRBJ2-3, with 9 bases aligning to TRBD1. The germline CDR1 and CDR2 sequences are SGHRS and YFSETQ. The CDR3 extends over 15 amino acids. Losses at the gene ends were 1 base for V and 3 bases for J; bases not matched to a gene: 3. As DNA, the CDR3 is TGCGCCAGCAGCTTGAGACAGGGGGGGACAGATACGCAGTATTTT. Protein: CASSLRQGGTDTQYF.